This TCR beta chain was sequenced during a study of Graves' ophthalmopathy and Graves' hyperthyroidism. Findings of the study overall: Most thyroid clonotypes expanded beyond 0.001 frequency were also found in blood.

Germline loops: CDR1 SGDLS, CDR2 YYNGEE. This CDR3 is 15 amino acids long. Every ophthalmopathy donor presented moderate-to-severe activity, CAS ≥3, NOSPECS ≥4 and duration under 3 months. RNA transcripts yielded amplified TCR beta CDR3 regions. First-round RT-PCR relied on HTBI primers, and a second-round multiplex PCR came next. TCRdb itself ran the multiplex PCR reads through MiXCR, one entry per CDR3 protein. The data contain more than 550,000 distinct CDR3 sequences, 35% to 50% of them singletons. On this clonotype: The antigen is unknown. A read error is possible here, since a much larger clone lies one base away.

Specimen: peripheral blood. This clonotype was obtained from an adult man with Graves' ophthalmopathy. V is TRBV9 and J is TRBJ1-6; TRBD1 matches 8 bases. CDR3 bases: TGTGCCAGCAGCGTAGGCACAGGGGGTTATTCACCCCCCCACTTT. It encodes CASSVGTGGYSPPHF.